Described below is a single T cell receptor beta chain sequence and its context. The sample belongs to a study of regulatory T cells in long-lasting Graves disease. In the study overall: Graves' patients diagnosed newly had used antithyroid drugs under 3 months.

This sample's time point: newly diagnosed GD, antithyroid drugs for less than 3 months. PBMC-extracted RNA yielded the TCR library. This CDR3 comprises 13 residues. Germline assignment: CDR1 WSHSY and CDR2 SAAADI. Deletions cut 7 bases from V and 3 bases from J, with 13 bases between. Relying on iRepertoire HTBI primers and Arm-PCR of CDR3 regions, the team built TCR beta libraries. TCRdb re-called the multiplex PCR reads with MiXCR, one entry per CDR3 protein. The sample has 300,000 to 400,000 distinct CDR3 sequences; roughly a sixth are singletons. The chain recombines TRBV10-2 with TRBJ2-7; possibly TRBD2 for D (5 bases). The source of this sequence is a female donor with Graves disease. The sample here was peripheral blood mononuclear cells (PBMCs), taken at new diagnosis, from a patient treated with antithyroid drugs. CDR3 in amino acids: CASISGDHYEQYF. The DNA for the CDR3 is TGCGCCAGCATTTCCGGGGATCACTACGAGCAGTACTTC.